The 31 T cell receptor beta chains below all came from one sample that was sequenced in a study of T cells in Graves' hyperthyroidism and ophthalmopathy. Researchers took RNA transcripts and amplified the TCR beta CDR3 regions from them. In the first-round RT-PCR of the TCR CDR3, the HTBI primer set was used. Each CDR3 protein gets one entry after TCRdb re-called the multiplex PCR reads with MiXCR. The sample lists about 360,000 distinct CDR3 sequences; approximately 13% were seen once. Sample: blood. These receptors were taken from a woman aged 18-29 years with Graves' hyperthyroidism.

This clonotype was seen ten or more times. The chain combines TRBV28 with TRBJ2-4; unclear D gene. The V and J ends lost 5 bases and 5 bases respectively, with 10 bases between them. CDR3 size: 13 residues. From germline, CDR1 is MDHEN and CDR2 SYDVKM. DNA of the CDR3: TGTGCCAGCAGTCCAACTACGCAAAACATTCAGTACTTC. This codes for CASSPTTQNIQYF. Variable domain in full (rest from reference TRBV28 and TRBJ2-4): DVKVTQSSRYLVKRTGEKVFLECVQDMDHENMFWYRQDPGLGLRLIYFSYDVKMKEKGDIPEGYSVSREKKERFSLILESASTNQTSMYLCASSPTTQNIQYFGAGTRLSVL.

This clonotype was seen at least ten times. This rearrangement joins TRBV27 to TRBJ1-1, with unresolved D. V shed 3 bases and J shed 11 bases, with 16 bases lying between them. The germline V gene has CDR1 MNHEY and CDR2 SMNVEV (reference sequence). This CDR3 is 13 amino acids long. CDR3 amino acids: CASSFWAGSGAFF. The CDR3 nucleotides read TGTGCCAGCAGTTTTTGGGCGGGGTCTGGGGCTTTCTTT.

V usage is TRBV29-1 and J usage is TRBJ2-7, with D perhaps given as TRBD1 or TRBD2 (5 bases each). Trimming left V 2 bases short and J 6 bases short, with 8 bases between. The germline CDR1 and CDR2 sequences are SQVTM and ANQGSEA. The CDR3 covers 11 residues. CDR3 DNA: TGCAGCGTTGAATGGGGGTCCGAGCAGTACTTC. Residues: CSVEWGSEQYF.

The table lists this clonotype with many counts. J is TRBJ1-2 and V is TRBV27; 11 bases match TRBD1. Germline CDR1 reads MNHEY; CDR2 reads SMNVEV (reference sequence). The CDR3 has 14 residues. V dropped 4 bases and J dropped 4; count of bases not matched to a gene: 2. The CDR3 loop reads CASSSGTGGYGYTF. As DNA, the CDR3 is TGTGCCAGCAGTTCCGGGACAGGGGGCTATGGCTACACCTTC.

At least ten counts were recorded for this clonotype. This chain links TRBV20-1 with TRBJ1-2; maybe TRBD1 (5 bases). With 3 bases removed from V and 10 bases from J, the gap between germline ends came to 15 bases. The germline gives CDR1 DFQATT, CDR2 SNEGSKA (reference sequence). This CDR3 has 12 residues. This CDR3 reads CSASGGTVDYTF. The CDR3, as DNA: TGCAGTGCTAGTGGGGGGACCGTCGACTACACCTTC.

This clonotype was found many times. The chain joins TRBV6-1 to TRBJ1-2, with a weak D call TRBD1 (6 bases). V lost 5 bases, J lost 7 bases, and 29 bases lay in between. The CDR3 loop spans 18 amino acids. Germline CDR1 is MNHNS and CDR2 is SASEGT. This CDR3 is CASSLPKTRDRLRGGYTF. The CDR3 DNA reads TGTGCCAGCAGTCTACCAAAAACTCGCGACAGGCTTAGGGGTGGCTACACCTTC.

This clonotype was seen only once. Germline is not matched at one junction end, which may reflect a read error. J is TRBJ2-5 and V is TRBV4-1, with D possibly matching TRBD2 (7 bases). The CDR3 is 14 amino acids. The germline CDR1 and CDR2 sequences are MGHRA and YSYEKL. CDR3 sequence reads: CASSPSRGGEAQYF. CDR3 coding DNA: TGCGCCAGCAGCCCAAGTAGGGGGGGAGAGGCCCAGTACTTC.

V and J are TRBV7-2 and TRBJ2-7, with 7 bases identical to TRBD2. The V segment lost 2 bases and the J segment 1 base; nucleotides outside the gene matches: 11. CDR3 length: 17 residues. CDR1 is SGHTA, CDR2 FQGNSA, per germline. CDR3 loop: CASSLSGGSGRSYEQYF. CDR3 DNA: TGTGCCAGCAGCTTATCGGGTGGTAGCGGGCGATCCTACGAGCAGTACTTC.

This clonotype was counted ten times or more. This sequence joins TRBV20-1 and TRBJ2-7; D is ambiguous. The CDR3 consists of 11 residues. In germline, CDR1 is DFQATT, CDR2 SNEGSKA (reference sequence). Trimming cost V 6 bases and J 3 bases, with 9 bases left between them. The CDR3 DNA follows: TGCAGTGCGGCCCTGGACTACGAGCAGTACTTC. Translating it yields CSAALDYEQYF.

The table lists this clonotype with many counts. The chain joins TRBV28 to TRBJ2-7; possibly TRBD2 for D (6 bases). The CDR3 is 18 amino acids. V was trimmed by 1 base and J by 0 bases, leaving 19 bases between them. Germline V gene lookup returns CDR1 MDHEN and CDR2 SYDVKM. CDR3 loop: CASSLSTGETSSSYEQYF. In nucleotides, the CDR3 is TGTGCCAGCAGTTTATCGACGGGGGAGACTTCCAGCTCCTACGAGCAGTACTTC.

Many counts were recorded for this clonotype. J is TRBJ1-5 and V is TRBV24-1, with D maybe TRBD1 (6 bases). V lost 7 bases to trimming and J lost 7 bases, with 16 bases between them. The CDR3 has 14 amino acids. Germline CDR1 is KGHDR and CDR2 is SFDVKD. The chain's CDR3 is CATSRTGRLQPQHF. The DNA for the CDR3 is TGTGCCACCAGCCGAACAGGGAGGCTACAGCCCCAGCATTTT.

This clonotype was seen a single time. This sequence may be a read error, since a much larger clone differs from it by one base. The rearrangement links TRBV7-8 to TRBJ2-1; no clear D gene. Trimming left V 6 bases short and J 9 bases short, with 12 bases between. From germline, CDR1 is SGHVS and CDR2 FQNEAQ. This CDR3 comprises 12 residues. The CDR3 DNA reads as TGTGCCAGCAGTCGAGCCTCCAGTGAGCAGTTCTTC. It codes for CASSRASSEQFF.

This clonotype was seen more than once but under ten times. V gene TRBV6-2 or TRBV6-3 combines with J gene TRBJ1-6, with D maybe TRBD1 (6 bases). Germline assignment: CDR1 MNHEY and CDR2 SVGEGT. V shed 4 bases and J shed 0 bases, with 13 bases lying between them. The CDR3 runs to 17 residues. The DNA of the CDR3 is TGTGCCAGCAGTTCCACAGGGATCCACTCCTATAATTCACCCCTCCACTTT. Protein: CASSSTGIHSYNSPLHF.

This clonotype appeared many times. The gene calls are TRBV3-1 and TRBJ2-5; the match to TRBD2 covers 8 bases. Per the germline V gene, CDR1 is LGHDT and CDR2 is YNNKEL (reference sequence). V was clipped by 0 bases and J by 4 bases; unmatched bases: 4. This CDR3 is 15 amino acids long. The DNA for the CDR3 is TGTGCCAGCAGCCAAGAACTAGCGGTAGGAGAGACCCAGTACTTC. Its protein is CASSQELAVGETQYF.

This clonotype turned up a few times. This rearrangement joins TRBV5-4 to TRBJ2-1, with 9 bases identical to TRBD2. From germline, CDR1 is SGHNT and CDR2 YYREEE (reference sequence). The CDR3 is made up of 17 amino acids. V lost 1 base to trimming and J lost 8 bases; unmatched junction nucleotides: 13. The CDR3 loop is CASSLSFGGGASHEQFF. The CDR3 DNA follows: TGTGCCAGCAGCTTGTCCTTCGGCGGGGGGGCCAGTCATGAGCAGTTCTTC.

This clonotype was found a few times. V and J are TRBV12-3 or TRBV12-4 and TRBJ2-7, with D uncertain. Trimming cost V 0 bases and J 3 bases, with 6 bases left between them. CDR3 size: 13 residues. CDR3 coding DNA: TGTGCCAGCAGTTTAGCGGTGAGCTACGAGCAGTACTTC. This sequence encodes CASSLAVSYEQYF.

This clonotype was picked up many times. J is TRBJ2-1 and V is TRBV6-6, with 10 bases matching TRBD1. Germline V gene data show CDR1 as MNHNY and CDR2 as SVGAGI (reference sequence). J gave up 6 bases and V 0 bases, and 8 bases lay outside the gene matches. CDR3 length equals 17 residues. As DNA, the CDR3 is TGTGCCAGCAGTTACTCGAAAACTCGGACAGGGGGCAATGAGCAGTTCTTC. Encoded protein: CASSYSKTRTGGNEQFF.

This clonotype was detected many times. The chain is built from TRBV7-3 and TRBJ2-7; D could derive from TRBD1 or TRBD2 (5 bases each). Trimming removed 4 bases from V and 9 bases from J, with 19 bases in between. The CDR3 contains 14 residues. Germline V CDR1 and CDR2: SGHTA, FQGTGA. CDR3 in DNA: TGTGCCAGCAGCTCATCCGGGGTCCAGGGAGTGCAGTACTTC. It is translated as CASSSSGVQGVQYF.

This clonotype was detected a few times. This sequence joins TRBV5-1 and TRBJ1-2; 7 bases are shared with TRBD1. Germline lookup yields CDR1 SGHRS and CDR2 YFSETQ. This CDR3 comprises 13 residues. Trimming removed 4 bases from V and 7 bases from J; junction bases left unmatched: 7. CDR3 loop: CASSRADRVGYTF. DNA of the CDR3: TGCGCCAGCAGCCGCGCCGACAGGGTTGGCTACACCTTC.

V and J are TRBV6-9 and TRBJ2-7; TRBD2 agrees at 10 bases. Germline CDR1 reads MNHGY; CDR2 reads SVAAGI. This CDR3 contains 18 residues. After removal of 3 bases from V and 0 bases from J, the junction contained 11 bases not matched to a gene. The CDR3 DNA follows: TGTGCCAGCAGTTACATAGCTAGCGGGGGCCGTCGCTCCTACGAGCAGTACTTC. Amino acids: CASSYIASGGRRSYEQYF.

There are many counts of this clonotype. This chain links TRBV6-5 with TRBJ1-1, with D unclear. Trimming stripped 1 base from V and 1 base from J, with 7 bases between. This CDR3 contains 14 residues. Germline V gene sequence: CDR1 MNHEY, CDR2 SVGAGI. CDR3 sequence: CASSYLPGNTEAFF. The CDR3 coding sequence is TGTGCCAGCAGTTACTTGCCGGGGAACACTGAAGCTTTCTTT.

In its sample, this clonotype was seen a few times. The J gene is TRBJ1-2, the V gene TRBV4-3, with D perhaps matching TRBD1 (6 bases). This CDR3 contains 16 residues. Germline loops: CDR1 LGHNA, CDR2 YSLEER. Trimming shortened V by 0 bases and J by 2 bases, and 13 bases separated the two germline ends. CDR3 in amino acids: CASSQDIGQGNYGYTF. The CDR3 DNA reads as TGCGCCAGCAGCCAAGATATAGGGCAGGGGAACTATGGCTACACCTTC.

The sample holds many counts of this clonotype. The genes are TRBV28 and TRBJ1-5, with no clear D. Trimming removed 5 bases from V and 1 base from J, with 12 bases in between. The CDR3 is 15 amino acids. The germline gives CDR1 MDHEN, CDR2 SYDVKM. The CDR3 DNA reads TGTGCCAGCAGTCCCCTCTTTGGGAGCAATCAGCCCCAGCATTTT. It specifies CASSPLFGSNQPQHF.

This clonotype was counted only a few times. V gene TRBV5-1 combines with J gene TRBJ2-2; no firm D call. V lost 9 bases to trimming and J lost 4 bases, with 22 bases between them. Germline V gene data show CDR1 as SGHRS and CDR2 as YFSETQ. There are 16 residues in the CDR3. This CDR3 reads CATRDVEQRFTGELFF. CDR3 nucleotides: TGCGCCACCCGAGACGTGGAACAGAGATTCACCGGGGAGCTGTTTTTT.

This clonotype was recorded many times. The chain is built from TRBV7-2 and TRBJ2-7; perhaps TRBD1 as D (6 bases). The CDR3 runs 15 residues. Germline assignment: CDR1 SGHTA and CDR2 FQGNSA. V was shortened by 5 bases and J by 0 bases, with 14 bases between the two germline ends. CDR3 DNA sequence: TGTGCCAGCAGCCGACAGGCCCAAGCCTCCTACGAGCAGTACTTC. This codes for CASSRQAQASYEQYF.

This clonotype showed up just a few times. The rearrangement uses TRBV24-1 and TRBJ2-7, with a tentative D call TRBD2 (7 bases). V was trimmed by 12 bases and J by 5 bases, leaving 19 bases between them. The CDR3 extends over 13 amino acids. Germline lookup yields CDR1 KGHDR and CDR2 SFDVKD. This CDR3 reads CAGGAGVSHEQYF. In nucleotides, the CDR3 is TGTGCCGGGGGGGCGGGGGTGTCCCACGAGCAGTACTTC.

This clonotype was detected a few times. A read error may account for a junction end that differs from germline. V usage is TRBV12-3 or TRBV12-4 and J usage is TRBJ2-3; tentative D call: TRBD1 (5 bases). The CDR3 extends over 14 amino acids. CDR3 sequence reads: CAGSLGQRTDTQYF. DNA of the CDR3: TGTGCCGGCAGTTTAGGACAACGCACAGATACGCAGTATTTT.

This chain links TRBV4-1 with TRBJ1-2; D might be TRBD1 (6 bases). From germline, CDR1 is MGHRA and CDR2 YSYEKL. Deletions cut 6 bases from V and 8 bases from J, with 16 bases between. The CDR3 sequence is 13 residues long. CDR3 loop: CASRIAGAGGYTF. In DNA, the CDR3 is TGCGCCAGCAGGATCGCGGGGGCCGGGGGCTACACCTTC.

This clonotype occurred many times. V is TRBV5-1 and J is TRBJ2-7; D is ambiguous. The V end lost 5 bases, the J end lost 2 bases, and 17 bases lay between the germline ends. The CDR3 length is 15 residues. The germline gives CDR1 SGHRS, CDR2 YFSETQ. The CDR3 region has the DNA TGCGCCAGCAGTTCAGTTCTGAACACCGCCTACGAGCAGTACTTC. Translation gives CASSSVLNTAYEQYF.

This clonotype came up many times. This chain connects TRBV3-1 to TRBJ2-1; 8 positions match TRBD1. V lost 5 bases, J lost 4 bases, and 10 bases stayed unmatched. CDR1 is LGHDT and CDR2 is YNNKEL in the germline V gene (reference sequence). This CDR3 region has 16 residues. The chain's CDR3 is CASSLRQGRRYNEQFF. The CDR3 DNA follows: TGTGCCAGCAGCTTGAGACAGGGGAGACGGTACAATGAGCAGTTCTTC.

This clonotype has only a few counts. Being one base from a much bigger clone, this may be a read error. This chain links TRBV3-1 with TRBJ2-1; TRBD2 agrees at 8 bases. There are 18 residues in the CDR3. Per germline, CDR1 LGHDT and CDR2 YNNKEL (reference sequence). The CDR3 sequence is CANSQDFGREDSYNEQFF. CDR3 coding DNA: TGTGCCAACAGCCAAGACTTCGGGCGGGAGGACTCCTACAATGAGCAGTTCTTC.